These 6 T cell receptor beta chains were all obtained from the same sample, sequenced in a study of shared clonotypes between healthy human individuals (dated by TCRdb to 2018 to 2021). Preparation of the library involved the immunoSEQ multiplex PCR assay. TCRdb's version of the immuneACCESS table is confined to in-frame rearrangements and falls short of the full clone set. An unresolved V gene accounts for under half of the shortfall where checked; the remainder is of unknown origin. The sample yields about 680,000 clones; 92% were counted once. The top ten hold approximately 25% of the sample. CD8 naive samples were obtained by positive selection for CCR7 among CD45RO-negative cells, yielding a CD45RA+CCR7+ population from which TemRA cells were excluded. Material for sequencing was naive CD8+ T cells sorted from blood. What this sample's cell subset or site label stands for: CD45RA+CCR7+. These receptors came from a man aged 30 to 45 in good health.

This clone was observed a handful of times. The chain joins TRBV27 to TRBJ2-1, with 11 bases lining up with TRBD2. CDR1 MNHEY and CDR2 SMNVEV come from the germline V gene (reference sequence). Trimming at V came to 5 bases and at J to 4 bases, leaving 7 bases not matched to a gene. This CDR3 comprises 16 residues. CDR3 coding DNA: TGTGCCAGCAGTACTATGGGACTAGCGGATTACAATGAGCAGTTCTTC. Residues: CASSTMGLADYNEQFF.

The J gene is TRBJ2-7, the V gene TRBV6-5, with D perhaps TRBD2 (5 bases). Germline lookup yields CDR1 MNHEY and CDR2 SVGAGI. V was pared by 2 bases and J by 2 bases, with 13 bases between. CDR3 length: 15 residues. CDR3 nucleotides: TGTGCCAGCAGTTACCTCGGTAGGGAGACCTACGAGCAGTACTTC. This gives the protein CASSYLGRETYEQYF.

V and J are TRBV25-1 and TRBJ2-5, with D tentatively TRBD1 or TRBD2 (6 bases each). The CDR3 is 16 amino acids. The V gene's germline CDR1 is MGHDK and CDR2 SYGVNS. The V and J ends lost 1 base and 4 bases respectively, with 16 bases between them. CDR3 bases: TGTGCCAGCAGTGAATTTGGGGGCTGGGGGGCAGAGACCCAGTACTTC. It is translated as CASSEFGGWGAETQYF.

The chain is built from TRBV4-1 and TRBJ2-1; weak D call: TRBD2 (5 bases). The CDR3 totals 17 residues. The V gene lost 0 bases and the J gene lost 5 bases, with 17 bases spanning the gap. The V gene's germline CDR1 is MGHRA and CDR2 YSYEKL. In DNA, the CDR3 is TGCGCCAGCAGCCAAGATCGAACGGGGAAATTTAACAATGAGCAGTTCTTC. This translates into CASSQDRTGKFNNEQFF.

The genes are TRBV2 and TRBJ2-5; TRBD2 aligns across 12 bases. Germline assignment: CDR1 SNHLY and CDR2 FYNNEI. V trimming: 6 bases; J trimming: 5 bases; junction bases outside the gene matches: 7. This CDR3 is 15 amino acids long. The CDR3 protein is CASRDGTSGWETQYF. CDR3 DNA sequence: TGTGCCAGCAGGGATGGGACTAGCGGGTGGGAGACCCAGTACTTC. Full variable domain (outside the CDR3, taken from reference TRBV2 and TRBJ2-5): EPEVTQTPSHQVTQMGQEVILRCVPISNHLYFYWYRQILGQKVEFLVSFYNNEISEKSEIFDDQFSVERPDGSNFTLKIRSTKLEDSAMYFCASRDGTSGWETQYFGPGTRLLVL.

The chain links TRBV27 to TRBJ2-1; D ambiguous. The CDR3 totals 11 residues. Germline lookup yields CDR1 MNHEY and CDR2 SMNVEV (reference sequence). Trimming left V 7 bases short and J 3 bases short, with 4 bases between. The CDR3 nucleotides read TGTGCCAGCACTGACTACAATGAGCAGTTCTTC. This sequence encodes CASTDYNEQFF.